This T cell receptor beta chain was recorded in a study of OX40 agonist ivuxolimab in advanced cancers. For the study at large: Intravenous ivuxolimab at 0.01 to 10 mg/kg was given to patients every 2 weeks.

In the case of this clone: The target antigen is unknown.

After removal of 4 bases from V and 5 bases from J, the junction contained 9 bases not matched to a gene. Germline values: CDR1 SGHKS, CDR2 YYEKEE (reference sequence). The CDR3 has 16 residues. Patients were ineligible given autoimmune disease history or systemic immunosuppression. Whole-study results and caveats: In a subset of nonresponders, normalized T-cell clonal expansion was also low.

Generated by immunoSEQ multiplex PCR, the TCRdb table keeps only in-frame clones and is missing some. The table includes 42,000 or so clones, around 89% detected once. The source of this sequence is an adult with an advanced solid tumor such as melanoma, head and neck, liver or kidney cancer. The sample consisted of CD4+ or CD8+ T cells sorted from blood, taken in a trial of the OX40 agonist ivuxolimab. The genes are TRBV5-5 and TRBJ2-5; TRBD2 aligns across 12 bases. CDR3 DNA: TGTGCCAGCAGCCGAGGACTAGCGGGGAGGGTGGAGACCCAGTACTTC. Its translation: CASSRGLAGRVETQYF.